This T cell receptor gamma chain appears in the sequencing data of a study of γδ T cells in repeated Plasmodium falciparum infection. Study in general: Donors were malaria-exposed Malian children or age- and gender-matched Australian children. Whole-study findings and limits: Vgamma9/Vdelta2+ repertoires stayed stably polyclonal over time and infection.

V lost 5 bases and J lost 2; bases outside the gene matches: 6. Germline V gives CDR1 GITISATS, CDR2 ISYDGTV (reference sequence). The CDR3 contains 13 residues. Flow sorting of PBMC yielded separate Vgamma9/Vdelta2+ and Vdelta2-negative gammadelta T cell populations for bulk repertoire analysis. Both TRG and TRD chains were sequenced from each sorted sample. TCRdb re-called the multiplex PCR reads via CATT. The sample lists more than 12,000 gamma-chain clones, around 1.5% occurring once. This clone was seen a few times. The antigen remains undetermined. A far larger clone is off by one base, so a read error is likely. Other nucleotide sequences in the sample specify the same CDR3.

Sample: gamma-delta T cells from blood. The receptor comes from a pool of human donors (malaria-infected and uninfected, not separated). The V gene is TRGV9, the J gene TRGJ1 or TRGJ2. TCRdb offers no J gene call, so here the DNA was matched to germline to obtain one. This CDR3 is CALWALYYYKKLF. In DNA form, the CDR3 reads TGTGCCTTGTGGGCCCTGTATTATTATAAGAAACTCTTT.